These 2 T cell receptor beta chains were sequenced from one sample in a study of blood T cell repertoires in COVID-19. The data were produced by immunoSEQ multiplex PCR, yet TCRdb's version contains in-frame clones alone and is incomplete. Of around 260,000 clones listed, 85% are singletons. The sequenced sample consisted of peripheral blood. The receptors were sampled from a human donor in a cohort sampled during active COVID-19.

This chain connects TRBV2 to TRBJ2-5, with a possible D match to TRBD2 (7 bases). Per germline, CDR1 SNHLY and CDR2 FYNNEI. This CDR3 comprises 13 residues. Trimming cost V 10 bases and J 5 bases, with 17 bases left between them. CDR3: CATTPGGRETQYF. CDR3 DNA: TGTGCCACTACGCCGGGGGGCCGGGAGACCCAGTACTTC.

This chain connects TRBV2 to TRBJ1-2; D may be TRBD1 (5 bases). The germline CDR1 and CDR2 sequences are SNHLY and FYNNEI. CDR3 size: 15 residues. V was cut by 8 bases and J by 3 bases, with 19 bases left in between. The CDR3 sequence: CASSHGRGGDYGYTF. The CDR3, as DNA: TGTGCCAGCTCCCACGGGAGGGGAGGCGACTATGGCTACACCTTC.